What follows is one T cell receptor beta chain and its context. Between the trimmed V and J ends, which lost 4 bases and 4 bases, there was a span of 11 bases. The CDR3 sequence is 13 residues long. Germline loops: CDR1 SNHLY, CDR2 FYNNEI. The data originate from a study of shared T cell receptors in the human thymus. Sequenced by immunoSEQ multiplex PCR; TCRdb stores in-frame clones only, minus some. This table has about 710,000 clones, about 87% appearing once. These same records also appear under a second study, on human thymus T cells. As reported in that work: The source of the thymus tissue was resections taken during corrective heart surgery.

The V call is TRBV2, the J call TRBJ2-7, with D maybe TRBD2 (6 bases). The source of this sequence is a boy under two years old with a congenital heart defect. Material: thymocytes. CDR3 protein: CASSGGLPYEQYF. The CDR3 DNA follows: TGTGCCAGCAGTGGCGGACTACCTTACGAGCAGTACTTC.